These 13 T cell receptor beta chains were sequenced from one sample in a study of cytomegalovirus exposure and HLA in healthy donors. 13 Jbeta primers and 60 Vbeta primers were used for the PCR. Clones were sequenced by immunoSEQ multiplex PCR, and TCRdb holds only the in-frame ones, with some missing. This table holds 120,000 or so clones, about 10% found once. Source material: PBMCs. These receptors came from a woman between 18 and 29 years old in good health and CMV-seropositive.

This clone came up a few times. This chain links TRBV25-1 with TRBJ1-5; TRBD1 agrees at 8 bases. The V gene end was trimmed by 5 bases and the J gene end by 6 bases; junction bases not matched to a gene: 6. Germline CDR1 and CDR2: MGHDK and SYGVNS. The CDR3 runs to 14 residues. The CDR3 DNA reads TGTGCCAGCAGTAATGGACAGGGCAGTCAGCCCCAGCATTTT. This codes for CASSNGQGSQPQHF.

The CDR3 reads CASRLGGPCEQFF. The DNA for the CDR3 is TGTGCCAGCAGGCTGGGAGGGCCCTGTGAGCAGTTCTTC. V gene TRBV6-6 combines with J gene TRBJ2-1, with 7 bases matching TRBD2. This CDR3 region has 13 residues. CDR1 MNHNY and CDR2 SVGAGI come from the germline V gene (reference sequence). The V gene end was trimmed by 6 bases and the J gene end by 9 bases; junction bases not matched to a gene: 8.

This chain joins TRBV5-1 and TRBJ2-2; 9 bases match TRBD1. V gave up 1 base and J gave up 4 bases; unmatched junction bases: 8. The CDR3 is 17 amino acids. Germline loops: CDR1 SGHRS, CDR2 YFSETQ. The CDR3 region has the DNA TGCGCCAGCAGCTTGAGTTTAGGACAGGGGACCACCGGGGAGCTGTTTTTT. Translating it yields CASSLSLGQGTTGELFF.

The chain employs TRBV5-1 and TRBJ2-1, with 11 positions matching TRBD2. This CDR3 has 16 residues. CDR1 and CDR2 from the germline V gene are SGHRS and YFSETQ. V was clipped by 1 base and J by 7 bases; unmatched bases: 7. CDR3 bases: TGCGCCAGCAGCTTGACCCAGACTAGCGGGACGAATGAGCAGTTCTTC. Translation gives CASSLTQTSGTNEQFF.

This clone has just a few counts. This sequence joins TRBV5-6 and TRBJ1-4; 8 bases are a match to TRBD1. Germline trimming cut 4 bases from V and 8 bases from J; bases unmatched to any gene: 13. CDR3 length: 16 residues. Germline-derived CDR1 and CDR2 are SGHDT and YYEEEE. The CDR3 spells CASSRRWTGLMEKLFF. CDR3 bases: TGTGCCAGCAGCCGAAGATGGACAGGGTTAATGGAAAAACTGTTTTTT.

J is TRBJ1-2 and V is TRBV2, with D perhaps TRBD1 (5 bases). Germline V gene sequence: CDR1 SNHLY, CDR2 FYNNEI. Trimming shortened V by 7 bases and J by 4 bases, and 13 bases separated the two germline ends. This CDR3 region has 13 residues. DNA for the CDR3: TGTGCCAGCACCACGTTGGGGGGCTATGGCTACACCTTC. Encoded protein: CASTTLGGYGYTF. The complete variable domain, with remaining parts taken from reference TRBV2 and TRBJ1-2, reads EPEVTQTPSHQVTQMGQEVILRCVPISNHLYFYWYRQILGQKVEFLVSFYNNEISEKSEIFDDQFSVERPDGSNFTLKIRSTKLEDSAMYFCASTTLGGYGYTFGSGTRLTVV.

The table lists this clone with a few counts. This sequence joins TRBV30 and TRBJ2-5, with TRBD2 identical over 13 bases. CDR3 length: 17 residues. After removal of 2 bases from V and 1 base from J, the junction contained 7 bases not matched to a gene. Looked up from germline, CDR1 is GTSNPN and CDR2 is SVGIG (reference sequence). CDR3 region: CAWSPRRTSGGQETQYF. DNA for the CDR3: TGTGCCTGGAGTCCCAGGCGGACTAGCGGGGGCCAAGAGACCCAGTACTTC.

The genes are TRBV7-8 and TRBJ2-7; 7 bases align to TRBD2. Germline lookup yields CDR1 SGHVS and CDR2 FQNEAQ. The CDR3 length is 14 residues. V lost 3 bases, J lost 3 bases, and 5 bases stayed unmatched. CDR3: CASSLAAGLYEQYF. DNA for the CDR3: TGTGCCAGCAGCTTGGCAGCGGGGCTCTACGAGCAGTACTTC.

This sequence joins TRBV5-1 and TRBJ2-1; D remains unclear. CDR3 length: 16 residues. Germline assignment: CDR1 SGHRS and CDR2 YFSETQ. The V end lost 0 bases, the J end lost 0 bases, and 10 bases lay between the germline ends. CDR3 DNA sequence: TGCGCCAGCAGCTTGGGTGGCGGCAGCTCCTACAATGAGCAGTTCTTC. Amino acids: CASSLGGGSSYNEQFF.

This clone was detected only a few times. This chain joins TRBV6-5 and TRBJ1-2; 7 nucleotides match TRBD1. Germline lookup yields CDR1 MNHEY and CDR2 SVGAGI. V lost 7 bases and J lost 5; bases outside the gene matches: 10. The CDR3 runs 14 residues. CDR3 in DNA: TGTGCCAGCAAAGTTACAGGGGCAGCGTATGGCTACACCTTC. It encodes CASKVTGAAYGYTF.

V gene TRBV19 combines with J gene TRBJ2-7; D ambiguous. V dropped 0 bases and J dropped 5 bases, with 14 bases sitting between them. The CDR3 has 15 residues. Per the germline V gene, CDR1 is LNHDA and CDR2 is SQIVND (reference sequence). The CDR3 coding sequence is TGTGCCAGTAGTATAGATCCTCCTGGGCGAAACGAGCAGTACTTC. Translating it yields CASSIDPPGRNEQYF.

As for this clone: One end of the junction varies from germline; a read error may be responsible. This chain links TRBV6-5 with TRBJ2-7; tentative D call: TRBD1 (6 bases). CDR3 size: 14 residues. CDR1 and CDR2 from the germline V gene are MNHEY and SVGAGI. The CDR3 DNA reads as TGTGCCAGCAGTTTCCGTAGGGGGTTCGGGGAGCGGTACTTC. This gives the protein CASSFRRGFGERYF.

This clone was counted many times. The chain carries TRBV5-6 and TRBJ2-2; D not certain. Per the germline V gene, CDR1 is SGHDT and CDR2 is YYEEEE. The CDR3 spans 14 residues. Trimming shortened V by 2 bases and J by 7 bases, and 12 bases separated the two germline ends. CDR3 in amino acids: CASSLNLPGGELFF. DNA of the CDR3: TGTGCCAGCAGCTTAAATTTACCGGGCGGGGAGCTGTTTTTT.